This entry describes one TCR beta chain. The V end was cut by 6 bases, the J end by 8 bases, with 11 bases between. Germline CDR1 is MNHEY and CDR2 is SVGAGI. The CDR3 has 12 residues. This record belongs to a study of OX40 agonist ivuxolimab in advanced cancers. Sequencing was performed with immunoSEQ multiplex PCR; in TCRdb, only in-frame clones are kept and a portion is missing. The data contain fewer than 65,000 clones, roughly 90% of them seen just once; the ten biggest clones take up roughly a sixth. The sample in question was CD4+ or CD8+ T cells sorted from blood, obtained in a trial of the OX40 agonist ivuxolimab. The receptor was derived from an adult with an advanced solid tumor such as melanoma, head and neck, liver or kidney cancer. The genes are TRBV6-5 and TRBJ2-1; a weak D match, TRBD2 (5 bases). DNA for the CDR3: TGTGCCAGCAGCCCACCCGGGGATGAGCAGTTCTTC. Its translation: CASSPPGDEQFF.